The clone carrying this T cell receptor beta chain was observed a single time. The antigen is not known. Profiled with immunoSEQ multiplex PCR; TCRdb holds only in-frame clones, not every one. This sample has around 66,000 clones, with about two thirds found just once. The data were obtained in a study of PD-1 blockade in classical Hodgkin lymphoma. Every patient was affected by relapse after autologous stem cell transplantation, while exposure to brentuximab vedotin was not uniform. The study, taken as a whole, reports: Repertoires differed for reasons still undefined, possibly disease activity or prior therapy. Exclusion applied to patients who initiated nivolumab less than 1 year following ASCT.

In germline, CDR1 is SNHLY, CDR2 FYNNEI. V lost 0 bases to trimming and J lost 1 base, with 12 bases between them. This CDR3 is 16 amino acids long. The material was peripheral blood mononuclear cells (PBMCs), obtained before the second cycle of nivolumab. The V call is TRBV2, the J call TRBJ1-1; maybe TRBD1 (6 bases). The sequence came from a human donor with classical Hodgkin lymphoma. CDR3 coding DNA: TGTGCCAGCAGTGAAGCGGGGGGGCTGGGGAACACTGAAGCTTTCTTT. The encoded protein is CASSEAGGLGNTEAFF.